This T cell receptor beta chain comes out of a study of pediatric ulcerative colitis. Whole-study results and caveats: All ulcerative colitis patients, but no controls, carried two rectal clonotypes. Blood-rectal clonal overlap within each person was significantly higher in ulcerative colitis patients than controls.

CDR3 length equals 11 residues. The ends were cut back, 6 bases at V and 4 bases at J, with 6 bases in the middle. Looked up from germline, CDR1 is LNHDA and CDR2 is SQIVND (reference sequence). This clone was seen a handful of times. Its antigen is not identified. Each sample received Survey-level depth of up to 500,000 reads. Sequenced by immunoSEQ multiplex PCR; TCRdb stores in-frame clones only, minus some. This table holds 60,000 or so clones, just over 75% found once. Sequences were obtained from blood. The chain uses TRBV19 and TRBJ2-5; D may be TRBD2 (5 bases). The TCR sequence derives from a boy between 10 and 17 years old with moderate ulcerative colitis. CDR3 sequence reads: CASSGLETQYF. Written as DNA, the CDR3 is TGTGCCAGTAGCGGACTAGAGACCCAGTACTTC.